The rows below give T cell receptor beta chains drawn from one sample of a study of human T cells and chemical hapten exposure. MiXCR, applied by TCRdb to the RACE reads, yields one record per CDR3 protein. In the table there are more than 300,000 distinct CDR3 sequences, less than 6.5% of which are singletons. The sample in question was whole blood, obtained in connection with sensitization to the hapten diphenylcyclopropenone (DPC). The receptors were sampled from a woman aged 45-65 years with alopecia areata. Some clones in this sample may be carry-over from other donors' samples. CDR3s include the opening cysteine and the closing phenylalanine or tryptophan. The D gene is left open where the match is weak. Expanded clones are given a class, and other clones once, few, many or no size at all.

DNA: TGTGCCATCAGATCGGAGGCCTATAATTCACCCCTCCACTTT; CDR3: CAIRSEAYNSPLHF; D: .; size: many; J: TRBJ1-6; V: TRBV10-3; length: 14
DNA: TGTGCCAGCAGCGCCGGGCCAACAGGGGGCGAGCAGTACTTC; CDR3: CASSAGPTGGEQYF; D: TRBD1; size: many; J: TRBJ2-7; V: TRBV9; length: 14
DNA: TGTGCCATCGGATATCCTGGGGCTGAAGCTTTCTTT; CDR3: CAIGYPGAEAFF; D: .; size: many; J: TRBJ1-1; V: TRBV10-3; length: 12
DNA: TGTGCCAGCAGCTTGTCCGGACAGGGGGTGAATCAGCCCCAGCATTTT; CDR3: CASSLSGQGVNQPQHF; D: TRBD1; size: many; J: TRBJ1-5; V: TRBV5-6; length: 16
DNA: TGTGCCAGCAGTTACTCGAAGACCGGGGGGTACGAGCAGTACTTC; CDR3: CASSYSKTGGYEQYF; D: TRBD2; size: few; J: TRBJ2-7; V: TRBV6-5; length: 15
DNA: TGTGCCAGCAGCTTAGCGGGACGGTACCGTAATGAAAAACTGTTTTTT; CDR3: CASSLAGRYRNEKLFF; D: .; size: many; J: TRBJ1-4; V: TRBV7-2; length: 16
DNA: TGCGCCAGCAGCCAAGGGAATTACCGTGATCCCCTCCACTTT; CDR3: CASSQGNYRDPLHF; D: .; size: many; J: TRBJ1-6; V: TRBV4-3; length: 14
DNA: TGTGCATCGGGGGGGTACAATCAGCCCCAGCATTTT; CDR3: CASGGYNQPQHF; D: .; size: few; J: TRBJ1-5; V: TRBV5-8; length: 12
DNA: TGCGCCAGCAGCGCCGGGACAGGGTTTCGCTCTGGGGCCAACGTCCTGACTTTC; CDR3: CASSAGTGFRSGANVLTF; D: TRBD1; size: many; J: TRBJ2-6; V: TRBV5-1; length: 18
DNA: TGTGCCAGCAGCCAAGCTGGTTCCGTCACTGAAGCTTTCTTT; CDR3: CASSQAGSVTEAFF; D: .; size: many; J: TRBJ1-1; V: TRBV3-1; length: 14
DNA: TGTGCCAGCAGTTACGGCACGGGGCGCGAGCAGTACTTC; CDR3: CASSYGTGREQYF; D: .; size: many; J: TRBJ2-7; V: TRBV6-5; length: 13
DNA: TGTGCCAGCAGCTCGACAGTGGTTCGTGCTCCCCTCCACTTT; CDR3: CASSSTVVRAPLHF; D: .; size: few; J: TRBJ1-6; V: TRBV7-9; length: 14
DNA: TGTGCCAGCAGCTTACAGATCTATGGCTACACCTTC; CDR3: CASSLQIYGYTF; D: .; size: .; J: TRBJ1-2; V: TRBV7-2; length: 12
DNA: TGTGCCAGCAGCTTAGGCCGGACAGCCTTGGGCAATCAGCCCCAGCATTTT; CDR3: CASSLGRTALGNQPQHF; D: .; size: many; J: TRBJ1-5; V: TRBV13; length: 17
DNA: TGCAGTGCCGAACTACCGGCCGGAGATACGCAGTATTTT; CDR3: CSAELPAGDTQYF; D: .; size: many; J: TRBJ2-3; V: TRBV20-1; length: 13
DNA: TGTGCCAGCAGCTTACAGGGGTCGGTGTACACTGAAGCTTTCTTT; CDR3: CASSLQGSVYTEAFF; D: .; size: many; J: TRBJ1-1; V: TRBV7-9; length: 15
DNA: TGTGCCAGCAGCCCCTCGGTCGGCAATCAGCCCCAGCATTTT; CDR3: CASSPSVGNQPQHF; D: .; size: few; J: TRBJ1-5; V: TRBV7-9; length: 14
DNA: TGTGCCAGCAGTGGGCAGCGGAATGAAAAACTGTTTTTT; CDR3: CASSGQRNEKLFF; D: .; size: few; J: TRBJ1-4; V: TRBV2; length: 13
DNA: TGTGCCAGCAGCTCAGCGGGCCTTCGCGGGGAAAAACTGTTTTTT; CDR3: CASSSAGLRGEKLFF; D: .; size: many; J: TRBJ1-4; V: TRBV7-2; length: 15
DNA: TGTGCCAGCAGCCTAGAGGTTGTTGGCACAGATACGCAGTATTTT; CDR3: CASSLEVVGTDTQYF; D: .; size: many; J: TRBJ2-3; V: TRBV5-6; length: 15
DNA: TGTGCCAGCAGCTACAACCCGGGGGGTACTGAAGCTTTCTTT; CDR3: CASSYNPGGTEAFF; D: .; size: many; J: TRBJ1-1; V: TRBV4-2; length: 14
DNA: TGCGCCAGCAGCCAGATGAGGGTAGGCTCACCCCTCCACTTT; CDR3: CASSQMRVGSPLHF; D: .; size: few; J: TRBJ1-6; V: TRBV4-1; length: 14
DNA: TGCAGAGGTCTAGGGCACCTCACTGAAGCTTTCTTT; CDR3: CRGLGHLTEAFF; D: .; size: many; J: TRBJ1-1; V: TRBV20-1; length: 12
DNA: TGTGCCAGCAGCCCCGTGACCGCGAACTACGAGCAGTACTTC; CDR3: CASSPVTANYEQYF; D: .; size: .; J: TRBJ2-7; V: TRBV9; length: 14
DNA: TGTGCCAGCAGTTTGGAGGGGATGAGCACAGATACGCAGTATTTT; CDR3: CASSLEGMSTDTQYF; D: .; size: .; J: TRBJ2-3; V: TRBV6-2/TRBV6-3; length: 15
DNA: TGCGCCAGCAGCCAAGTCTTAAGGAACACTGAAGCTTTCTTT; CDR3: CASSQVLRNTEAFF; D: .; size: few; J: TRBJ1-1; V: TRBV4-1; length: 14
DNA: TGTGCCAGCAGCTTACGTCAGGGACAGGGGGCCTACGAGCAGTACTTC; CDR3: CASSLRQGQGAYEQYF; D: TRBD1; size: .; J: TRBJ2-7; V: TRBV7-7; length: 16
DNA: TGTGCCAGCAGTTTATGGCACAGGGGGCTTGACACTGAAGCTTTCTTT; CDR3: CASSLWHRGLDTEAFF; D: TRBD1; size: many; J: TRBJ1-1; V: TRBV28; length: 16
DNA: TGTGCCAGCAGCTTGGGCGCTTCCGAGCAGTACTTC; CDR3: CASSLGASEQYF; D: .; size: many; J: TRBJ2-7; V: TRBV11-2; length: 12
DNA: TGTGCCAGCAGCGAGTTGGGGGGCACTAGCTCCTACAATGAGCAGTTCTTC; CDR3: CASSELGGTSSYNEQFF; D: .; size: many; J: TRBJ2-1; V: TRBV9; length: 17
DNA: TGTGCCAGCCGGGACAGGGAGCCTGAAGCTTTCTTT; CDR3: CASRDREPEAFF; D: TRBD1; size: many; J: TRBJ1-1; V: TRBV6-2/TRBV6-3; length: 12
DNA: TGCAGTGCTAGAGATGACCTGGACAGGGGCGAAAAACTGTTTTTT; CDR3: CSARDDLDRGEKLFF; D: TRBD1; size: .; J: TRBJ1-4; V: TRBV20-1; length: 15
DNA: TGTGCCAGCAGTGATGGCAGAGAATTCCAAGAGACCCAGTACTTC; CDR3: CASSDGREFQETQYF; D: .; size: few; J: TRBJ2-5; V: TRBV2; length: 15
DNA: TGTGCCAGCCAGTTAGCTAGCGGGGCCTCCGAGCAGTACTTC; CDR3: CASQLASGASEQYF; D: TRBD2; size: many; J: TRBJ2-7; V: TRBV27; length: 14
DNA: TGCAGCGTTCGGGGCGGATCCAGCACAGATACGCAGTATTTT; CDR3: CSVRGGSSTDTQYF; D: .; size: many; J: TRBJ2-3; V: TRBV29-1; length: 14
DNA: TGTGCCAGCAGTTTAGGGCAGGGGGCTTATGAGCAGATCTTC; CDR3: CASSLGQGAYEQIF; D: TRBD1; size: .; J: TRBJ2-1; V: TRBV12-3/TRBV12-4; length: 14
DNA: TGTGCCACCAGCCCCACCGGCTCCTACGAGCAGTACTTC; CDR3: CATSPTGSYEQYF; D: .; size: many; J: TRBJ2-7; V: TRBV24-1; length: 13
DNA: TGTGCCATCACCCTGGACAGGACGGGAGGCTACACCTTC; CDR3: CAITLDRTGGYTF; D: TRBD1; size: few; J: TRBJ1-2; V: TRBV10-3; length: 13
DNA: TGTGCCAGCAGCTTAGCGATGGGAGATCAGGGGACTGAAGCTTTCTTT; CDR3: CASSLAMGDQGTEAFF; D: .; size: .; J: TRBJ1-1; V: TRBV7-9; length: 16
DNA: TGTGCCTGCAGGACAGAAGACACCGGGGAGCTGTTTTTT; CDR3: CACRTEDTGELFF; D: .; size: many; J: TRBJ2-2; V: TRBV4-2; length: 13
DNA: TGTGCCAGCAGCCAAGATCGGGGAGACGCTGGAAACACCATATATTTT; CDR3: CASSQDRGDAGNTIYF; D: .; size: many; J: TRBJ1-3; V: TRBV4-2; length: 16